The 17 T cell receptor beta chains below all came from one sample that was sequenced in a study of blood T cells in healthy people across ages. A second PCR of roughly 7 to 11 cycles used a sample-barcoded 5' primer and a J-beta primer mix. TCRdb reprocessed the 5' RACE reads via MiXCR and lists one record per CDR3 protein. The sample contains 1.5 million to 2 million distinct CDR3 sequences, about 32% of which appear only once. Sequenced: blood. Receptors originate from a woman in her twenties or thirties in good health.

This clonotype has a handful of counts. This sequence joins TRBV28 and TRBJ2-7, with 9 nucleotides matching TRBD2. The germline CDR1 and CDR2 sequences are MDHEN and SYDVKM. This CDR3 contains 15 residues. J was trimmed by 1 base and V by 5 bases; bases with no gene match: 6. The CDR3 protein is CASSAIAGASYEQYF. The CDR3 coding sequence is TGTGCCAGCAGTGCGATAGCGGGAGCGTCCTACGAGCAGTACTTC.

The chain uses TRBV5-1 and TRBJ2-1; a weak D match, TRBD2 (6 bases). CDR3 length: 14 residues. The V and J ends lost 4 bases and 8 bases respectively, with 16 bases between them. Germline CDR1 SGHRS, CDR2 YFSETQ. In nucleotides, the CDR3 is TGCGCCAGCAGCCAGGGACTCTTTGGGGATGAGCAGTTCTTC. It codes for CASSQGLFGDEQFF.

This chain joins TRBV25-1 and TRBJ2-3, with D tentatively TRBD2 (6 bases). Germline values: CDR1 MGHDK, CDR2 SYGVNS. The V end was cut by 5 bases, the J end by 3 bases, with 15 bases between. The CDR3 covers 15 residues. CDR3 DNA: TGTGCCAGCAGTCCCGAGGGACTCAAAACAGATACGCAGTATTTT. Translating it yields CASSPEGLKTDTQYF. Supplemented by reference TRBV25-1 and TRBJ2-3, the full variable domain reads EADIYQTPRYLVIGTGKKITLECSQTMGHDKMYWYQQDPGMELHLIHYSYGVNSTEKGDLSSESTVSRIRTEHFPLTLESARPSHTSQYLCASSPEGLKTDTQYFGPGTRLTVL.

V gene TRBV5-1 combines with J gene TRBJ2-2; tentatively, D is TRBD1 (5 bases). Germline CDR1 reads SGHRS; CDR2 reads YFSETQ. V was cut by 3 bases and J by 2 bases, with 11 bases left in between. The CDR3 spans 15 residues. The CDR3 DNA reads as TGCGCCAGCAGCTCCGTCCGGACAAACACCGGGGAGCTGTTTTTT. Residues: CASSSVRTNTGELFF.

There are a few counts of this clonotype. For the CDR3, the DNA is TGCAGTGCTCAGGGGAAAAACATTCAGTACTTC. It specifies CSAQGKNIQYF. J is TRBJ2-4 and V is TRBV20-1; maybe TRBD1 (6 bases). Per the germline V gene, CDR1 is DFQATT and CDR2 is SNEGSKA (reference sequence). Trimming removed 5 bases at V and 4 bases at J, with 6 bases between. CDR3 length: 11 residues.

This rearrangement joins TRBV9 to TRBJ2-6; D gene ambiguous. The V and J ends lost 4 bases and 1 base respectively, with 12 bases between them. In germline, CDR1 is SGDLS, CDR2 YYNGEE. The CDR3 totals 16 residues. CDR3: CASSYYSLSGANVLTF. CDR3 bases: TGTGCCAGCAGCTATTACAGTCTTTCTGGGGCCAACGTCCTGACTTTC. The full variable domain, its missing parts supplied by reference TRBV9 and TRBJ2-6, is DSGVTQTPKHLITATGQRVTLRCSPRSGDLSVYWYQQSLDQGLQFLIQYYNGEERAKGNILERFSAQQFPDLHSELNLSSLELGDSALYFCASSYYSLSGANVLTFGAGSRLTVL.

For this clonotype: A much larger clone lies a single base off, so this may be a read error. The V gene is TRBV4-1, the J gene TRBJ1-2; 8 nucleotides line up with TRBD1. The CDR3 covers 14 residues. Germline CDR1 reads MGHRA; CDR2 reads YSYEKL. After removal of 3 bases from V and 7 bases from J, the junction contained 7 bases not matched to a gene. CDR3 loop: CASSQPTGARGYTF. The CDR3 DNA is TGCGCCAGCAGCCAGCCGACAGGGGCCCGTGGCTACACCTTC.

In this sample, this clonotype turned up many times. The V call is TRBV11-2, the J call TRBJ1-2, with a possible D match to TRBD1 (6 bases). The CDR3 runs 15 residues. The germline gives CDR1 SGHAT, CDR2 FQNNGV. V lost 5 bases and J lost 1, with 14 bases in between. In DNA, the CDR3 is TGTGCCAGCAGCCCGTGGACAGATGTTAACTATGGCTACACCTTC. Protein: CASSPWTDVNYGYTF.

This clonotype was seen a handful of times. The chain recombines TRBV5-1 with TRBJ2-5, with D perhaps TRBD2 (5 bases). V lost 4 bases, J lost 2 bases, and 12 bases lay in between. This CDR3 comprises 14 residues. Germline V CDR1 and CDR2: SGHRS, YFSETQ. CDR3 sequence (DNA): TGCGCCAGCAGCCCCACTAGTTTTCAAGAGACCCAGTACTTC. It is translated as CASSPTSFQETQYF.

This sequence joins TRBV5-1 and TRBJ2-1; tentatively, D is TRBD1 or TRBD2 (5 bases each). Trimming removed 6 bases at V and 2 bases at J, with 15 bases between. Germline CDR1 SGHRS, CDR2 YFSETQ. There are 15 residues in the CDR3. The CDR3 DNA reads TGCGCCAGCACCGAAGAGGGGCAGGCCTACAATGAGCAGTTCTTC. Translated, it gives CASTEEGQAYNEQFF.

The chain is built from TRBV20-1 and TRBJ2-3; the D is unclear. Germline loops: CDR1 DFQATT, CDR2 SNEGSKA (reference sequence). CDR3 length equals 15 residues. V was clipped by 2 bases and J by 2 bases, with 14 bases between them. Written as DNA, the CDR3 is TGCAGTGCTAGAAAGCTTCATCAATTCACAGATACGCAGTATTTT. Its protein is CSARKLHQFTDTQYF.

The J gene is TRBJ1-6, the V gene TRBV7-2, with 8 bases lining up with TRBD1. Trimming cost V 5 bases and J 10 bases; bases outside gene matches: 13. The germline CDR1 and CDR2 sequences are SGHTA and FQGNSA. The CDR3 extends over 16 amino acids. CDR3 sequence (DNA): TGTGCCAGCAGCCCTCGGACAGGGATAGGGGTATCACCCCTCCACTTT. It encodes CASSPRTGIGVSPLHF. The full variable domain, rest sourced from reference TRBV7-2 and TRBJ1-6, is GAGVSQSPSNKVTEKGKDVELRCDPISGHTALYWYRQSLGQGLEFLIYFQGNSAPDKSGLPSDRFSAERTGGSVSTLTIQRTQQEDSAVYLCASSPRTGIGVSPLHFGNGTRLTVT.

This clonotype appeared many times. This rearrangement joins TRBV9 to TRBJ1-5; D not resolved. Trimming shortened V by 0 bases and J by 7 bases, and 11 bases separated the two germline ends. Per the germline V gene, CDR1 is SGDLS and CDR2 is YYNGEE. The CDR3 is 14 residues long. The CDR3 coding sequence is TGTGCCAGCAGCGTAGATGACGGGAAGCAGCCCCAGCATTTT. It is translated as CASSVDDGKQPQHF.

The chain has TRBV20-1 and TRBJ1-1, with D uncertain. The CDR3 is 11 amino acids. Trimming took off 7 bases at V and 5 bases at J, with 11 bases between the two ends. Germline V lookup: CDR1 DFQATT, CDR2 SNEGSKA (reference sequence). The CDR3 protein is CSEGSATEAFF. The CDR3 coding sequence is TGCAGTGAGGGCTCGGCGACTGAAGCTTTCTTT.

CDR3 DNA: TGTGCCAGCTCACCACAACAACGTGGACAGCCCCAGCATTTT. Protein sequence: CASSPQQRGQPQHF. The chain links TRBV18 to TRBJ1-5, with D uncertain. V was pared by 1 base and J by 7 bases, with 11 bases between. Germline V lookup: CDR1 KGHSH, CDR2 LQKENI. This CDR3 is built from 14 residues.

This clonotype was seen more than once but under ten times. In DNA, the CDR3 is TGTGCCAGCAGTTACTCTTCCCGACTAGTCCCGGGCAATGAGCAGTTCTTC. Amino acids: CASSYSSRLVPGNEQFF. This chain connects TRBV6-5 to TRBJ2-1; a possible D gene is TRBD2 (6 bases). CDR3 length: 17 residues. V was trimmed by 0 bases and J by 6 bases, leaving 18 bases between them. In germline, CDR1 is MNHEY, CDR2 SVGAGI.

The chain has TRBV5-6 and TRBJ2-2, with D possibly TRBD1 on 6 matching bases. V gave up 4 bases and J gave up 1 base, with 14 bases separating them. The CDR3 is 16 residues long. Germline CDR1 SGHDT, CDR2 YYEEEE. DNA for the CDR3: TGTGCCAGCAGCACAAACAGGGACCTGAACACCGGGGAGCTGTTTTTT. It codes for CASSTNRDLNTGELFF.